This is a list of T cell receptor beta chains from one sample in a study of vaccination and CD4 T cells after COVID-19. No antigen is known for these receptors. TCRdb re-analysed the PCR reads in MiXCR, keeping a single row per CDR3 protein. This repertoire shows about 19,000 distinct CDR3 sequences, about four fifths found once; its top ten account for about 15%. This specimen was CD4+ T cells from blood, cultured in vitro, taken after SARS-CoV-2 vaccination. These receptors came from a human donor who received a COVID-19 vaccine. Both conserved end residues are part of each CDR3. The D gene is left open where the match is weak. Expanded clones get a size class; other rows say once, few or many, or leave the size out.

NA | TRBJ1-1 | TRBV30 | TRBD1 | CAWSVGQGGGKAFF | TGTGCCTGGAGTGTAGGACAGGGTGGGGGTAAAGCTTTCTTT
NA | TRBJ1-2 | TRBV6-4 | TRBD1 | CASSDPTGRNYGYTF | TGTGCCAGCAGTGACCCGACAGGGCGCAACTATGGCTACACCTTC
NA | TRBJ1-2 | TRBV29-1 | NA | CSVGQGEDYGYTF | TGCAGCGTTGGGCAGGGTGAGGACTATGGCTACACCTTC
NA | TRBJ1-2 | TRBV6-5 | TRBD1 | CASSYTTGSVYGYTF | TGTGCCAGCAGTTACACGACAGGGTCGGTCTATGGCTACACCTTC
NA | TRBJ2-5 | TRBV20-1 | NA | CSARFDTPRLYTQYF | TGCAGTGCTAGGTTCGACACCCCACGGCTATATACCCAGTACTTC
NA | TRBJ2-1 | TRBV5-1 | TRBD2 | CASSPWGGRRNNEQFF | TGCGCCAGCAGCCCCTGGGGGGGAAGAAGGAACAATGAGCAGTTCTTC
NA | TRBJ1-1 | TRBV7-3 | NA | CASKRGVNTEAFF | TGTGCCAGCAAACGTGGGGTGAACACTGAAGCTTTCTTT
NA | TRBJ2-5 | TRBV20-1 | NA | CSARDGAAKETQYF | TGCAGTGCTAGAGATGGGGCTGCGAAAGAGACCCAGTACTTC
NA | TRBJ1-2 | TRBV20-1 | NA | CSARDYRVGYGYTF | TGCAGTGCTAGAGATTACAGGGTCGGATATGGCTACACCTTC
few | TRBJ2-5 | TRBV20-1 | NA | CSARERGGSETQYF | TGCAGTGCTAGAGAGCGGGGTGGCTCGGAGACCCAGTACTTC
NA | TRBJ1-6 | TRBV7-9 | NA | CASSLSFQPNSPLHF | TGTGCCAGCAGCTTATCTTTTCAGCCTAATTCACCCCTCCACTTT
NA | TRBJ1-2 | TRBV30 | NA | CAWSVPSGGGYTF | TGTGCCTGGAGTGTACCGTCCGGGGGTGGCTACACCTTC
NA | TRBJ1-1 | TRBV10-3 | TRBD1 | CAIRRDRGLGNTEAFF | TGTGCCATCAGGAGAGACAGGGGGCTTGGGAACACTGAAGCTTTCTTT
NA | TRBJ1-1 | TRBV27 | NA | CASSLTENTEAFF | TGTGCCAGCAGTTTAACGGAGAACACTGAAGCTTTCTTT
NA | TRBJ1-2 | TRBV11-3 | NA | CASSLDPGLSYTF | TGTGCCAGCAGCCTCGACCCGGGACTTTCATACACCTTC
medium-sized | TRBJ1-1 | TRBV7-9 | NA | CASSLVGGETEAFF | TGTGCCAGCAGCTTAGTGGGGGGGGAGACTGAAGCTTTCTTT
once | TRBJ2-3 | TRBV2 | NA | CASSEPTGGTDTQYF | TGTGCCAGCAGTGAACCAACAGGCGGCACAGATACGCAGTATTTT
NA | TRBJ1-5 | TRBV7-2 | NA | CASSLVWGGAHSNQPQHF | TGTGCCAGCAGCTTAGTTTGGGGAGGGGCCCATAGCAATCAGCCCCAGCATTTT
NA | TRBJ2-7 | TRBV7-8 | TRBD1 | CASSYRTGASYEQYF | TGTGCCAGCAGCTATAGGACAGGGGCCTCCTACGAGCAGTACTTC
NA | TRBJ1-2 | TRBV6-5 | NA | CASSYRQGDYGYTF | TGTGCCAGCAGTTACCGGCAGGGCGACTATGGCTACACCTTC
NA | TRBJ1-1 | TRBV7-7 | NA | CASSLRRDTEAFF | TGTGCCAGCAGCCTTAGGAGGGACACTGAAGCTTTCTTT
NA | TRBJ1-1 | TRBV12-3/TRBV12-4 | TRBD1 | CASIQGGGTAEAFF | TGTGCCAGCATCCAGGGAGGGGGCACCGCTGAAGCTTTCTTT
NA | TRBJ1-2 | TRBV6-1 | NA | CASTKGDNYGYTF | TGTGCCAGCACCAAAGGGGACAACTATGGCTACACCTTC
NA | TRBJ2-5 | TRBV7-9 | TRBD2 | CASSSGRAGETQYF | TGTGCCAGCAGCTCCGGGAGGGCCGGCGAGACCCAGTACTTC
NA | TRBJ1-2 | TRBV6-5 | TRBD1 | CASSYSLDRGRWTHYGYTF | TGTGCCAGCAGTTACTCATTGGACAGGGGCCGTTGGACGCACTATGGCTACACCTTC
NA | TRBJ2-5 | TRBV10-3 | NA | CAISESGSLQETQYF | TGTGCCATCAGTGAGTCTGGCAGCTTGCAAGAGACCCAGTACTTC
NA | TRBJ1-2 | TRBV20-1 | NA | CSARDYDKTTNYGYTF | TGCAGTGCTAGAGACTATGACAAAACTACTAACTATGGCTACACCTTC
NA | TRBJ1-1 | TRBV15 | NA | CATSRDFRRRLNTEAFF | TGTGCCACCAGCAGAGATTTTAGGCGACGGTTGAACACTGAAGCTTTCTTT